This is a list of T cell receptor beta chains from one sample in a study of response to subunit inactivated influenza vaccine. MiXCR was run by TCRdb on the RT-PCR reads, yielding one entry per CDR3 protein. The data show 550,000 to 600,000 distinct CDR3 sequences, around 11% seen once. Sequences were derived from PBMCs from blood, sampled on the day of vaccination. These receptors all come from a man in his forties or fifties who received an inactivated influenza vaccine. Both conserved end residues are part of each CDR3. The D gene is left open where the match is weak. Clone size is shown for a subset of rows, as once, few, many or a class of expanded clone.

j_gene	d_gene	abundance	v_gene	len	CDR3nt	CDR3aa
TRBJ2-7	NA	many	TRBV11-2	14	TGTGCCAGCAGCTCAATGGGCGGATTCTACGAGCAGTACTTC	CASSSMGGFYEQYF
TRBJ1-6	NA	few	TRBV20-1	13	TGCAGTGCTAGAGGGGAATATAATTCACCCCTCCACTTT	CSARGEYNSPLHF
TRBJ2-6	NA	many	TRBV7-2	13	TGTGCCAGCAGCTTAACTGGGGCCAACGTCCTGACTTTC	CASSLTGANVLTF
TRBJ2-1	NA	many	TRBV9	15	TGTGCCAGCAGCGTAGATGAGGTAGGGTCCAATGAGCAGTTCTTC	CASSVDEVGSNEQFF
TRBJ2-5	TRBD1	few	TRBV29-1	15	TGCAGCGTTTCAGGGGGCGAGGTGGAGGGGGAGACCCAGTACTTC	CSVSGGEVEGETQYF
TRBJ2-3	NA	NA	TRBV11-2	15	TGTGCCAGCAGCTTAGGGGCGAGCAGTTCAGATACGCAGTATTTT	CASSLGASSSDTQYF
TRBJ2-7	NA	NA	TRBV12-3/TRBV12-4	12	TGTGCCAGCAGTTCAGGGAGCGGGGAGCAGTACTTC	CASSSGSGEQYF
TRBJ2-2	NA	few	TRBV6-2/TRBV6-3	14	TGTGCCAGCAGGAACCCCGGGACTACCGGGGAGCTGTTTTTT	CASRNPGTTGELFF
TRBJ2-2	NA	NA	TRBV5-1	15	TGCGCCAGCAGCTTGGGACGCCTGGGCACCGGGGAGCTGTTTTTT	CASSLGRLGTGELFF
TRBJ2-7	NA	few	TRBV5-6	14	TGTGCCAGCAGCCGACCACCTCCCGGATTCGAGCAGTACTTC	CASSRPPPGFEQYF
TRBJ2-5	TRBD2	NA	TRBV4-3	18	TGCGCCAGCAGCCAAGATCTAGCGGGGGGGCCGTTGTTAAAGACCCAGTACTTC	CASSQDLAGGPLLKTQYF
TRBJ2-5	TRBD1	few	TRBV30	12	TGTGCCTGGGGGACAGTCGAAGAGACCCAGTACTTC	CAWGTVEETQYF
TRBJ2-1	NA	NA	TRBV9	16	TGTGCCAGCAGCGTAGGTGTGGGACCCTCCTACAATGAGCAGTTCTTC	CASSVGVGPSYNEQFF
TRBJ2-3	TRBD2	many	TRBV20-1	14	TGCAGTGCTGGACTAGCGGTGGCCGCAGATACGCAGTATTTT	CSAGLAVAADTQYF
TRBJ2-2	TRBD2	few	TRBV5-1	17	TGCGCCAGCAGCTCATTGCGGGGGGCTTCAAACACCGGGGAGCTGTTTTTT	CASSSLRGASNTGELFF
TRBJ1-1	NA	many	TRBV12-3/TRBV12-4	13	TGTGCCAGCAGTTTACTAATGAACACTGAAGCTTTCTTT	CASSLLMNTEAFF
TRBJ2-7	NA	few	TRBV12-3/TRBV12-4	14	TGTGCCAGCAGGGCGCGGGACAGCTCCTACGAGCAGTACTTC	CASRARDSSYEQYF
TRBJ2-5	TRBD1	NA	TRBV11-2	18	TGTGCCAGCAGCGTAGACTCAGCCGGGACAGGGTACCAAGAGACCCAGTACTTC	CASSVDSAGTGYQETQYF
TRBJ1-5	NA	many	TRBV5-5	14	TGTGCCAGCAGTCGGGCAGGGGGCAATCAGCCCCAGCATTTT	CASSRAGGNQPQHF
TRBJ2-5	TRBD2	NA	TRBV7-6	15	TGTGCCAGCACCCAGATAGCGGGGGGGCCGGAGACCCAGTACTTC	CASTQIAGGPETQYF
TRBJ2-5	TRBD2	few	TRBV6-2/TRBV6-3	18	TGTGCCAGCAGTTACCACCATGGTGTGGCTAGCGGAAAAGAGACCCAGTACTTC	CASSYHHGVASGKETQYF
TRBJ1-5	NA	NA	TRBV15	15	TGTGCCACCAGCAGAGGGGTGACGAGCAATCAGCCCCAGCATTTT	CATSRGVTSNQPQHF
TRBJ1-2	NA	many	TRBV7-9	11	TGTGCCAGCAGGCCGTTCTATGGCTACACCTTC	CASRPFYGYTF
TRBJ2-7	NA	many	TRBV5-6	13	TGTGCCAGCAGCCCAGGGTTCACCTACGAGCAGTACTTC	CASSPGFTYEQYF
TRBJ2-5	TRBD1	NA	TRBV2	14	TGTGCCAGCAGCGACAGGGGGCCATCGGAGACCCAGTACTTC	CASSDRGPSETQYF
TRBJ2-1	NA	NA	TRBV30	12	TGTGCCCGGTCTAGCGTTTACAATGAGCAGTTCTTC	CARSSVYNEQFF
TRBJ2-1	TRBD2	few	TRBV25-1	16	TGTGCCAGCACGGGGACTAGCGGGAGGGTAAGGGATGAGCAGTTCTTC	CASTGTSGRVRDEQFF
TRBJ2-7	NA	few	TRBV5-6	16	TGTGCCAGCAGCTACCACCCCCGGGACACCAACTACGAGCAGTACTTC	CASSYHPRDTNYEQYF
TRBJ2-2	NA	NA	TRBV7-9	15	TGTGCCAGCAGCCCCCGAAGAGTGGGCGCCGGGGAGCTGTTTTTT	CASSPRRVGAGELFF
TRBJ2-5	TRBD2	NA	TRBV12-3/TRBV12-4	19	TGTGCCATCAGTTTAGTTTGGAATGGACTAGCGGCCTACCAAGAGACCCAGTACTTC	CAISLVWNGLAAYQETQYF
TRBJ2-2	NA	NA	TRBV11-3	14	TGTGCCAGCAGCCTTAGCAGGGGCGGCGGGGAGCTGTTTTTT	CASSLSRGGGELFF
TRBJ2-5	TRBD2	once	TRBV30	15	TGTGCCTGGAGTGTAGGAGCGGGGGGGCGAGAGACCCAGTACTTC	CAWSVGAGGRETQYF
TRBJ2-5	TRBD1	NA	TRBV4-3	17	TGCGCCAGCAGCCAGTGGGACAGGGGGCGGGAAAGAGAGACCCAGTACTTC	CASSQWDRGRERETQYF
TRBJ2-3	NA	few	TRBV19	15	TGTGCCAGTAGTATGAGAGGGGTAAGCACAGATACGCAGTATTTT	CASSMRGVSTDTQYF
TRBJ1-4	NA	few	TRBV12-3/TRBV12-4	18	TGTGCCAGCAGCTACCCCGGACAGCCAAATGCAACTAATGAAAAACTGTTTTTT	CASSYPGQPNATNEKLFF
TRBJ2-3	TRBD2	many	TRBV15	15	TGTGCCACCAGCAGAGGCGGGAGAGAGGCAGATACGCAGTATTTT	CATSRGGREADTQYF
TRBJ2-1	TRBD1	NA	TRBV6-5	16	TGTGCCAGCAGTTACTCGAGGGGGACAGTTTACAATGAGCAGTTCTTC	CASSYSRGTVYNEQFF
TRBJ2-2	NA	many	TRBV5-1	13	TGCGCCAGCAGTCAGGAAATCTCTCGGGAGCTGTTTTTT	CASSQEISRELFF